This entry features one TCR beta chain sequence. TCRdb analysed the 5' RACE reads with MiXCR anew, one entry per CDR3 protein. Among 85,000 to 100,000 distinct CDR3 sequences listed, around 17% were seen once. This entry is derived from a study of T cells of healthy individuals. The CDR3 spans 14 residues. Germline V gene lookup returns CDR1 SQVTM and CDR2 ANQGSEA. V was shortened by 6 bases and J by 1 base, with 16 bases between the two germline ends. The sequence came from a human donor in good health. The chain recombines TRBV29-1 with TRBJ2-7; tentatively, D is TRBD1 (8 bases). The CDR3 here is CSVSLQGGSYEQYF. Written as DNA, the CDR3 is TGCAGCGTGTCCCTACAGGGGGGGTCCTACGAGCAGTACTTC.